Each of the 14 T cell receptor beta chains below was sequenced from the same sample in a study of response to subunit inactivated influenza vaccine. TCRdb re-analysed the RT-PCR reads in MiXCR, keeping a single row per CDR3 protein. The sample carries a few hundred thousand distinct CDR3 sequences, 12% to 15% recorded once. The sample in question was PBMCs from blood, obtained approximately 13 days after vaccination. These receptors originate from a man in his fifties who received an inactivated influenza vaccine.

The chain uses TRBV10-2 and TRBJ1-4; D is ambiguous. The V end lost 4 bases, the J end lost 3 bases, and 9 bases lay between the germline ends. The CDR3 has 14 amino acids. The germline CDR1 and CDR2 sequences are WSHSY and SAAADI. The CDR3 coding sequence is TGCGCCAGCAGTGTAGAAGGGCCTAATGAAAAACTGTTTTTT. Translation: CASSVEGPNEKLFF.

This clonotype has a count of ten or more. The gene calls are TRBV7-2 and TRBJ1-1; a possible D gene is TRBD1 (5 bases). This CDR3 has 17 residues. The germline gives CDR1 SGHTA, CDR2 FQGNSA. Trimming took 0 bases from V and 0 from J, leaving 14 bases between them. In DNA form, the CDR3 reads TGTGCCAGCAGCTTAGCTACGGGGGGGTGGATGAACACTGAAGCTTTCTTT. Residues: CASSLATGGWMNTEAFF. The whole variable domain, remainder taken from reference TRBV7-2 and TRBJ1-1, is GAGVSQSPSNKVTEKGKDVELRCDPISGHTALYWYRQSLGQGLEFLIYFQGNSAPDKSGLPSDRFSAERTGGSVSTLTIQRTQQEDSAVYLCASSLATGGWMNTEAFFGQGTRLTVV.

This clonotype was observed at least ten times. This rearrangement joins TRBV11-2 to TRBJ1-2; D might be TRBD1 (6 bases). V lost 6 bases and J 2 bases, leaving 7 bases between the germline ends. This CDR3 spans 12 amino acids. Germline CDR1 SGHAT, CDR2 FQNNGV. In DNA, the CDR3 is TGTGCCAGCAGTCAGGGGAACTATGGCTACACCTTC. This translates into CASSQGNYGYTF.

This chain connects TRBV10-3 to TRBJ2-1; D is ambiguous. This CDR3 spans 14 amino acids. With 2 bases removed from V and 0 bases from J, the gap between germline ends came to 5 bases. Germline V lookup: CDR1 ENHRY, CDR2 SYGVKD. DNA of the CDR3: TGTGCCATCAGTGAGAAAGTCTCCTACAATGAGCAGTTCTTC. Translated, it gives CAISEKVSYNEQFF.

This clonotype was counted between two and nine times. The CDR3 loop reads CASSFSGGMNTEAFF. The DNA of the CDR3 is TGTGCCAGCAGCTTTTCAGGCGGGATGAACACTGAAGCTTTCTTT. The rearrangement joins TRBV5-5 to TRBJ1-1, with D hard to call. The germline gives CDR1 SGHKS, CDR2 YYEKEE (reference sequence). The V end was cut by 2 bases, the J end by 0 bases, with 11 bases between. The CDR3 loop spans 15 amino acids. The full variable domain, rest sourced from reference TRBV5-5 and TRBJ1-1, is DAGVTQSPTHLIKTRGQQVTLRCSPISGHKSVSWYQQVLGQGPQFIFQYYEKEERGRGNFPDRFSARQFPNYSSELNVNALLLGDSALYLCASSFSGGMNTEAFFGQGTRLTVV.

This clonotype was picked up many times. V usage is TRBV18 and J usage is TRBJ2-1; 7 bases match TRBD2. There are 15 residues in the CDR3. CDR1 is KGHSH and CDR2 is LQKENI in the germline V gene. With V trimmed by 1 base and J by 5 bases, 5 bases remained unmatched. The CDR3 loop is CASSPRRGGNNEQFF. CDR3 bases: TGTGCCAGCTCACCACGGCGCGGGGGAAACAATGAGCAGTTCTTC. Filled out from reference TRBV18 and TRBJ2-1, the complete variable domain reads NAGVMQNPRHLVRRRGQEARLRCSPMKGHSHVYWYRQLPEEGLKFMVYLQKENIIDESGMPKERFSAEFPKEGPSILRIQQVVRGDSAAYFCASSPRRGGNNEQFFGPGTRLTVL.

The chain links TRBV20-1 to TRBJ2-7; 7 bases line up with TRBD1. Germline V lookup: CDR1 DFQATT, CDR2 SNEGSKA (reference sequence). The CDR3 is made up of 12 amino acids. After removal of 6 bases from V and 7 bases from J, the junction contained 9 bases not matched to a gene. CDR3 in amino acids: CSAKTGREEQYF. The CDR3, as DNA: TGCAGTGCCAAGACAGGGAGAGAGGAGCAGTACTTC.

The genes are TRBV9 and TRBJ2-3; tentatively, D is TRBD2 (5 bases). The V gene's germline CDR1 is SGDLS and CDR2 YYNGEE. The CDR3 sequence is 14 residues long. V was trimmed by 0 bases and J by 2 bases, leaving 7 bases between them. CDR3 nucleotide sequence: TGTGCCAGCAGCGTAGCTCTAGCCACAGATACGCAGTATTTT. It specifies CASSVALATDTQYF.

The chain recombines TRBV4-1 with TRBJ2-5; possibly TRBD1 for D (6 bases). The CDR3 covers 15 residues. The germline gives CDR1 MGHRA, CDR2 YSYEKL. The ends were cut back, 3 bases at V and 0 bases at J, with 11 bases in the middle. CDR3 sequence reads: CASSHYDRYQETQYF. CDR3 in DNA: TGCGCCAGCAGCCATTATGACAGGTACCAAGAGACCCAGTACTTC.

This clonotype was seen a handful of times. This sequence joins TRBV27 and TRBJ1-2; D remains unclear. CDR3 length: 13 amino acids. Germline V gene sequence: CDR1 MNHEY, CDR2 SMNVEV (reference sequence). V lost 6 bases and J 8 bases, leaving 16 bases between the germline ends. The CDR3 loop reads CASSEVRGYGYTF. The CDR3 DNA follows: TGTGCCAGCAGCGAGGTCCGTGGCTACGGCTACACCTTC.

This chain uses TRBV10-3 with TRBJ2-7; 12 nucleotides match TRBD1. The CDR3 has 14 amino acids. After removal of 6 bases from V and 5 bases from J, the junction contained 5 bases not matched to a gene. Germline values: CDR1 ENHRY, CDR2 SYGVKD. The CDR3 protein is CAIRMGTGGNEQYF. CDR3 sequence (DNA): TGTGCCATCAGGATGGGGACAGGGGGCAACGAGCAGTACTTC.

The chain couples TRBV5-1 to TRBJ2-7; 9 bases are shared with TRBD2. V trimming: 4 bases; J trimming: 5 bases; junction bases outside the gene matches: 10. CDR1 is SGHRS and CDR2 is YFSETQ in the germline V gene. The CDR3 has 15 residues. The CDR3 sequence is CASSPQSGRSHEQYF. The DNA for the CDR3 is TGCGCCAGCAGCCCTCAAAGCGGGAGGAGCCACGAGCAGTACTTC. Filled out from reference TRBV5-1 and TRBJ2-7, the complete variable domain reads KAGVTQTPRYLIKTRGQQVTLSCSPISGHRSVSWYQQTPGQGLQFLFEYFSETQRNKGNFPGRFSGRQFSNSRSEMNVSTLELGDSALYLCASSPQSGRSHEQYFGPGTRLTVT.

This clonotype was observed a few times. The rearrangement uses TRBV9 and TRBJ1-1, with 9 bases that match TRBD1. Losses at the gene ends were 2 bases for V and 4 bases for J; bases not matched to a gene: 9. This CDR3 region has 16 residues. CDR1 is SGDLS and CDR2 is YYNGEE in the germline V gene. The CDR3 sequence is CASSVGQGTISTEAFF. The CDR3 region has the DNA TGTGCCAGCAGCGTGGGACAGGGTACAATCTCCACTGAAGCTTTCTTT.

This rearrangement joins TRBV19 to TRBJ2-2; 8 nucleotides align to TRBD2. The V gene's germline CDR1 is LNHDA and CDR2 SQIVND (reference sequence). The J segment lost 6 bases and the V segment lost 4 bases, leaving 7 bases of the junction unmatched. This CDR3 has 15 residues. CDR3 region: CASSTGLVFSGELFF. CDR3 in DNA: TGTGCCAGTAGTACGGGACTAGTTTTTTCCGGGGAGCTGTTTTTT.